This T cell receptor beta chain is from a study of CD8 T cells in Susac syndrome. Stable or active relapsing-remitting multiple sclerosis, untreated and meeting revised McDonald criteria, defined the controls. Negative isolation yielded the CD8+ and CD4+ T cells, while FACS enriched the TEMRA cells. V was clipped by 3 bases and J by 9 bases, with 18 bases between them. The CDR3 totals 15 residues. The germline V gene has CDR1 LNHNV and CDR2 YYDKDF (reference sequence). Random hexamers were used to reverse transcribe about 0.5 to 1 ug of RNA. Amplification of TCR beta CDR3 was carried out by immunoSEQ multiplex PCR, which covered 54 Vbeta and 13 Jbeta segments. TCRdb re-derived calls from the immunoSEQ multiplex PCR reads in MiXCR, one entry per CDR3 protein. The sample shows around 130,000 distinct CDR3 sequences, 85% to 95% of them seen only once.

This receptor was identified in a human donor with multiple sclerosis. The chain carries TRBV15 and TRBJ2-4; D might be TRBD1 (6 bases). Sequences were obtained from CD4+ T cells from PBMCs. The CDR3 here is CATSSRDKRKGIQYF. The CDR3 nucleotides read TGTGCCACCAGCAGCCGGGACAAGAGAAAGGGCATTCAGTACTTC.